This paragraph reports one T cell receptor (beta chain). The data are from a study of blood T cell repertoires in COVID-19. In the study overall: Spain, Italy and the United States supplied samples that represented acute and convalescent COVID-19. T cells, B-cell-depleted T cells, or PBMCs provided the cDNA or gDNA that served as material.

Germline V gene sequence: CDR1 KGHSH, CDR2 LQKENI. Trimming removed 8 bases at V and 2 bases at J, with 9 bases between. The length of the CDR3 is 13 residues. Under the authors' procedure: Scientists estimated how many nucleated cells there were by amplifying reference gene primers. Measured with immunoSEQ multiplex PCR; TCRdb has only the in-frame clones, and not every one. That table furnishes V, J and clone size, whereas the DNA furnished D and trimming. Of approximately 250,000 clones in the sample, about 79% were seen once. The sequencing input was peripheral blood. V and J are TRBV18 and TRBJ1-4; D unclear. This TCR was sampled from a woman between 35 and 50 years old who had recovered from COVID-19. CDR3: CASQEDTNEKLFF. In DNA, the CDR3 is TGTGCCAGCCAAGAGGATACTAATGAAAAACTGTTTTTT. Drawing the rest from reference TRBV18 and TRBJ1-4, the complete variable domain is NAGVMQNPRHLVRRRGQEARLRCSPMKGHSHVYWYRQLPEEGLKFMVYLQKENIIDESGMPKERFSAEFPKEGPSILRIQQVVRGDSAAYFCASQEDTNEKLFFGSGTQLSVL.